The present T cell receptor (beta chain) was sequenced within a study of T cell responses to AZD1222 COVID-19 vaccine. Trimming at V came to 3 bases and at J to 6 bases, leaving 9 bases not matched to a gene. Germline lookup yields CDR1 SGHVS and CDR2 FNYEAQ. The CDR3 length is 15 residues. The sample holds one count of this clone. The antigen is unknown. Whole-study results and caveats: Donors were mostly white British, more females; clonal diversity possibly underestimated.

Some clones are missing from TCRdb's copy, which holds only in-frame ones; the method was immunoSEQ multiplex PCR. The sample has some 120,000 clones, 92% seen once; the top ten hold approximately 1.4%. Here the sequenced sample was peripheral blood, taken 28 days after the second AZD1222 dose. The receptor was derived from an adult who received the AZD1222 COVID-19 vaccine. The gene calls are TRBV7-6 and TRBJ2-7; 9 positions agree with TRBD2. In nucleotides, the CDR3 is TGTGCCAGCAGCTTGGGCGGGAGGGCGCGGGGCGAGCAGTACTTC. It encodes CASSLGGRARGEQYF.